What follows are 18 T cell receptor beta chains derived from one specimen sequenced in a study of blood T cell repertoires in COVID-19. TCRdb's copy holds only in-frame clones and misses some; the assay was immunoSEQ multiplex PCR. Altogether hundreds of thousands of clones are present, approximately 86% being singletons, with the ten largest covering over 6%. Sequenced input: PBMCs or T cells enriched from blood (not recorded which). Every receptor here comes from a woman in her thirties with acute COVID-19.

This clone was found once. The V and J genes are TRBV27 and TRBJ2-1; 9 bases map to TRBD1. The length of the CDR3 is 16 residues. Losses at the gene ends were 2 bases for V and 6 bases for J; bases not matched to a gene: 8. Per the germline V gene, CDR1 is MNHEY and CDR2 is SMNVEV (reference sequence). Here the CDR3 reads CASSLIMGQGSNEQFF. The CDR3 bases are TGTGCCAGCAGTTTAATTATGGGACAGGGATCCAATGAGCAGTTCTTC.

The chain uses TRBV6-5 and TRBJ2-3; D remains unclear. The germline V gene encodes CDR1 MNHEY and CDR2 SVGAGI. This CDR3 contains 13 residues. V gave up 8 bases and J gave up 4 bases, with 13 bases separating them. The CDR3 protein is CASAKGDADTQYF. The CDR3 DNA reads as TGTGCCAGCGCAAAAGGAGACGCAGATACGCAGTATTTT.

Concerning this clone itself: Different DNA sequences within this sample yield the same CDR3. In DNA form, the CDR3 reads TGTGCCAGCAGCCCCAGACAGGCAAGCTCTGGAAACACCATATATTTT. Translated, it gives CASSPRQASSGNTIYF. V gene TRBV7-9 combines with J gene TRBJ1-3; weak D call: TRBD1 (6 bases). V dropped 5 bases and J dropped 0 bases, with 14 bases sitting between them. Germline-derived CDR1 and CDR2 are SEHNR and FQNEAQ (reference sequence). The CDR3 is 16 amino acids.

The rearrangement uses TRBV2 and TRBJ1-6, with D unresolved. Germline CDR1 SNHLY, CDR2 FYNNEI. The CDR3 is 13 amino acids. The ends were cut back, 7 bases at V and 7 bases at J, with 11 bases in the middle. For the CDR3, the DNA is TGTGCCAGCACTCCTTACGGGAATTCACCCCTCCACTTT. This translates into CASTPYGNSPLHF.

The rearrangement links TRBV19 to TRBJ2-5; D possibly corresponds to TRBD1 (5 bases). V lost 7 bases, J lost 5 bases, and 17 bases lay in between. From germline, CDR1 is LNHDA and CDR2 SQIVND (reference sequence). The CDR3 is 14 amino acids. The CDR3 region has the DNA TGTGCCAGTATTAAACCAGGACACCCCGAGACCCAGTACTTC. Protein: CASIKPGHPETQYF.

The rearrangement joins TRBV27 to TRBJ2-3; 9 bases are shared with TRBD2. The V gene end was trimmed by 3 bases and the J gene end by 0 bases; junction bases not matched to a gene: 4. The CDR3 runs 16 residues. From germline, CDR1 is MNHEY and CDR2 SMNVEV (reference sequence). CDR3 protein: CASSFTLAGSTDTQYF. For the CDR3, the DNA is TGTGCCAGCAGTTTTACCCTAGCGGGAAGCACAGATACGCAGTATTTT.

V is TRBV6-5 and J is TRBJ2-7; 7 bases fit TRBD1. Looked up from germline, CDR1 is MNHEY and CDR2 is SVGAGI. Germline trimming cut 6 bases from V and 7 bases from J; bases unmatched to any gene: 12. CDR3 length: 14 amino acids. The CDR3 bases are TGTGCCAGCAGCCCCGCGCAGGGGGTGAGAGAGCAGTACTTC. This encodes CASSPAQGVREQYF.

The chain combines TRBV10-1 with TRBJ2-7; D gene ambiguous. The germline V gene encodes CDR1 WNHNN and CDR2 SYGVQD (reference sequence). V shed 3 bases and J shed 0 bases, with 3 bases lying between them. The CDR3 is made up of 12 amino acids. The CDR3 here is CASSDSSYEQYF. Written as DNA, the CDR3 is TGCGCCAGCAGTGACAGCTCCTACGAGCAGTACTTC.

The rearrangement links TRBV20-1 to TRBJ1-5; maybe TRBD1 (5 bases). Germline V lookup: CDR1 DFQATT, CDR2 SNEGSKA (reference sequence). The CDR3 loop spans 16 amino acids. Trimming removed 4 bases from V and 0 bases from J, with 16 bases in between. CDR3 region: CSATEGPGVSNQPQHF. For the CDR3, the DNA is TGCAGTGCTACTGAGGGACCGGGGGTTAGCAATCAGCCCCAGCATTTT.

The chain has TRBV27 and TRBJ1-5; the match to TRBD1 covers 9 bases. This CDR3 contains 15 residues. V shed 5 bases and J 7 bases; nucleotides not matched to a gene: 9. Germline V lookup: CDR1 MNHEY, CDR2 SMNVEV (reference sequence). The CDR3 reads CASSPQQGAKQPQHF. The CDR3 DNA follows: TGTGCCAGCAGTCCCCAACAGGGGGCTAAACAGCCCCAGCATTTT.

The chain has TRBV6-6 and TRBJ2-3; 12 nucleotides line up with TRBD2. The CDR3 is 17 amino acids. J lost 5 bases, V lost 5 bases, and 11 bases had no gene match. Germline lookup yields CDR1 MNHNY and CDR2 SVGAGI (reference sequence). The CDR3 spells CASSLRTSGEAGDTQYF. The DNA for the CDR3 is TGTGCCAGCAGTCTTCGGACTAGCGGGGAGGCTGGAGATACGCAGTATTTT.

As to this clone: Its ends do not fully match the called genes, so a read error is possible. The CDR3 sequence: CASSQGTTGGSWGNTIYF. The CDR3 nucleotides read TGCGCCAGCAGTCAAGGAACAACAGGGGGGTCTTGGGGAAACACCATATATTTT. The chain couples TRBV4-3 to TRBJ1-3, with 8 positions matching TRBD1. The germline gives CDR1 LGHNA, CDR2 YSLEER. The CDR3 spans 18 residues.

The rearrangement uses TRBV10-3 and TRBJ2-1; possibly TRBD2 for D (6 bases). Germline CDR1 reads ENHRY; CDR2 reads SYGVKD. Trimming took 6 bases from V and 9 from J, leaving 9 bases between them. CDR3 length: 11 amino acids. Written as DNA, the CDR3 is TGTGCCATCAGCGCGGGGAGTGAGCAGTTCTTC. Translation: CAISAGSEQFF.

This rearrangement joins TRBV2 to TRBJ1-5; 7 bases match TRBD1. J gave up 5 bases and V 4 bases, and 2 bases lay outside the gene matches. Per the germline V gene, CDR1 is SNHLY and CDR2 is FYNNEI. CDR3 length: 13 amino acids. As DNA, the CDR3 is TGTGCCAGCAGTGGACAGGGAGATCAGCCCCAGCATTTT. Protein sequence: CASSGQGDQPQHF.

This chain uses TRBV28 with TRBJ1-3; TRBD1 agrees at 9 bases. The germline CDR1 and CDR2 sequences are MDHEN and SYDVKM. The J segment lost 6 bases and the V segment lost 10 bases, leaving 10 bases of the junction unmatched. CDR3 length equals 14 residues. Here the CDR3 DNA reads TGTGCCACCTCCCCCAGGACAGGGGTAAACACCATATATTTT. Protein: CATSPRTGVNTIYF.

The V gene is TRBV2, the J gene TRBJ1-5, with TRBD1 identical over 9 bases. CDR3 size: 14 residues. CDR1 is SNHLY and CDR2 is FYNNEI in the germline V gene. Trimming took 6 bases from V and 4 from J; bases not matched to a gene: 4. CDR3 residues: CASSRDRVNQPQHF. CDR3 nucleotide sequence: TGTGCCAGCAGCCGGGACAGGGTAAATCAGCCCCAGCATTTT.

This clone was seen only once. The V gene is TRBV7-3, the J gene TRBJ2-1; possible D gene TRBD1, 6 bases. This CDR3 has 15 amino acids. The germline V and J ends were trimmed by 3 bases and 9 bases, with 18 bases remaining between them. Germline assignment: CDR1 SGHTA and CDR2 FQGTGA. DNA of the CDR3: TGTGCCAGCAGCTTGGGGGCTTTCGTGGACGGTGAGCAGTTCTTC. Translation gives CASSLGAFVDGEQFF.

The chain recombines TRBV7-9 with TRBJ1-1; no reliable D call. CDR1 is SEHNR, CDR2 FQNEAQ, per germline (reference sequence). The CDR3 length is 15 residues. V shed 5 bases and J shed 4 bases, with 17 bases lying between them. The CDR3 DNA is TGTGCCAGCAGCCCCCGGGAGGTGAATCCCACTGAAGCTTTCTTT. It is translated as CASSPREVNPTEAFF.